Below, 10 T cell receptor beta chains from the same sample are listed, as sequenced in a study of T cell repertoires in cytomegalovirus infection. One entry per CDR3 protein results from TCRdb running MiXCR on the reads. This table has approximately 470,000 distinct CDR3 sequences, about 39% appearing once. These receptors' antigens are unknown. The sequencing used cultured PBMCs, collected from culture after CMV antigen stimulation. Receptors originate from a human donor in good health (CMV status not recorded). Some clones in this sample may be carry-over from other donors' samples.

The rearrangement links TRBV6-5 to TRBJ2-7, with D possibly TRBD2 on 6 matching bases. From germline, CDR1 is MNHEY and CDR2 SVGAGI. V was pared by 6 bases and J by 6 bases, with 21 bases between. CDR3 length: 15 residues. The CDR3 loop reads CASSDLPRQGGEQYF. The CDR3 DNA sequence: TGTGCCAGCAGCGACCTCCCTAGGCAGGGAGGCGAGCAGTACTTC.

The chain has TRBV11-2 and TRBJ2-2, with TRBD2 matching 9 bases. Trimming removed 5 bases from V and 15 bases from J; junction bases left unmatched: 7. Germline CDR1 and CDR2: SGHAT and FQNNGV. This CDR3 spans 12 amino acids. The CDR3 spells CASSTPSGVVFF. DNA of the CDR3: TGTGCCAGCAGCACCCCTAGCGGGGTCGTGTTTTTT.

The V call is TRBV20-1, the J call TRBJ1-6, with D possibly being TRBD1 (5 bases). The CDR3 totals 17 residues. V lost 1 base and J lost 4, with 17 bases in between. Germline V gene lookup returns CDR1 DFQATT and CDR2 SNEGSKA (reference sequence). DNA for the CDR3: TGCAGTGCTAGAGTCGAAAGGGAAAGGGGTTATAATTCACCCCTCCACTTT. Its translation: CSARVERERGYNSPLHF.

The genes are TRBV7-9 and TRBJ2-2; 10 bases are shared with TRBD1. Trimming at V came to 4 bases and at J to 11 bases, leaving 13 bases not matched to a gene. The CDR3 sequence is 16 residues long. Germline V gene data show CDR1 as SEHNR and CDR2 as FQNEAQ (reference sequence). The CDR3 sequence: CASSSPSGTGDGELFF. The CDR3 nucleotides read TGTGCCAGCAGCTCACCATCCGGGACAGGGGATGGAGAGCTGTTTTTT.

The rearrangement links TRBV4-1 to TRBJ2-1, with 8 nucleotides matching TRBD2. Germline-derived CDR1 and CDR2 are MGHRA and YSYEKL. CDR3 length: 14 amino acids. V dropped 0 bases and J dropped 7; count of bases not matched to a gene: 2. The CDR3 DNA sequence: TGCGCCAGCAGCCAAGATACTAGCGGTAATGAGCAGTTCTTC. It specifies CASSQDTSGNEQFF.

This clonotype was seen only once. The gene calls are TRBV7-6 and TRBJ1-1; no clear D gene. Between the trimmed V and J ends, which lost 5 bases and 2 bases, there was a span of 9 bases. Germline V lookup: CDR1 SGHVS, CDR2 FNYEAQ. The CDR3 spans 13 residues. As DNA, the CDR3 is TGTGCCAGCAGCCCCCTGGATAACACTGAAGCTTTCTTT. Its translation: CASSPLDNTEAFF. The full variable domain, completed using reference TRBV7-6 and TRBJ1-1, is GAGVSQSPRYKVTKRGQDVALRCDPISGHVSLYWYRQALGQGPEFLTYFNYEAQQDKSGLPNDRFSAERPEGSISTLTIQRTEQRDSAMYRCASSPLDNTEAFFGQGTRLTVV.

The gene calls are TRBV19 and TRBJ2-2; 7 nucleotides agree with TRBD1. The ends lost 5 bases at V and 4 bases at J; junction bases unmatched: 7. CDR3 size: 15 residues. Per the germline V gene, CDR1 is LNHDA and CDR2 is SQIVND (reference sequence). The chain's CDR3 is CASSPDRVGTGELFF. DNA for the CDR3: TGTGCCAGTAGTCCAGACAGGGTCGGCACCGGGGAGCTGTTTTTT.

The CDR3 reads CASSLAPSGGASNEQFF. The CDR3 region has the DNA TGTGCCAGCAGCTTAGCGCCTAGCGGGGGGGCGTCGAATGAGCAGTTCTTC. The J gene is TRBJ2-1, the V gene TRBV7-8; TRBD2 matches 12 bases. Germline V CDR1 and CDR2: SGHVS, FQNEAQ. This CDR3 region has 17 residues. Unmatched junction bases numbered 7, after V lost 0 bases and J lost 7 bases.

In this sample, this clonotype turned up a few times. The chain uses TRBV7-8 and TRBJ2-1; D not resolved. V gave up 4 bases and J gave up 6 bases, with 10 bases separating them. In germline, CDR1 is SGHVS, CDR2 FQNEAQ. The CDR3 is 13 residues long. This CDR3 reads CASSSRMGNEQFF. CDR3 nucleotide sequence: TGTGCCAGCAGCTCCCGAATGGGCAATGAGCAGTTCTTC. Drawing the rest from reference TRBV7-8 and TRBJ2-1, the complete variable domain is GAGVSQSPRYKVAKRGQDVALRCDPISGHVSLFWYQQALGQGPEFLTYFQNEAQLDKSGLPSDRFFAERPEGSVSTLKIQRTQQEDSAVYLCASSSRMGNEQFFGPGTRLTVL.

This chain uses TRBV6-6 with TRBJ1-2; 8 bases line up with TRBD1. Looked up from germline, CDR1 is MNHNY and CDR2 is SVGAGI (reference sequence). The CDR3 runs to 14 residues. The V gene end was trimmed by 6 bases and the J gene end by 5 bases; junction bases not matched to a gene: 8. The CDR3 region has the DNA TGTGCCAGCAGCACCAACAGGGGGTTTTATGGCTACACCTTC. Residues: CASSTNRGFYGYTF.